The rows below give T cell receptor beta chains drawn from one sample of a study of CD39 and CD103 CD8 tumor-infiltrating T cells. The table came from immunoSEQ multiplex PCR; TCRdb's copy has only in-frame clones and leaves some out. Of under 20,000 clones in the sample, 75% to 95% were seen once. The source material was CD8+ T cells sorted from blood. All receptors come from a human donor with head and neck squamous cell carcinoma. Each CDR3 is given with its conserved first and last residue. A D gene is named only where the DNA matches it firmly. Clone size is given for some rows only: seen once, a few or many times, or a class if the clone is expanded.

j_gene	abundance	v_gene	d_gene	CDR3aa	CDR3nt
TRBJ1-5	NA	TRBV13	NA	CASSLGVGNQPQHF	TGTGCCAGCAGCTTAGGTGTGGGTAATCAGCCCCAGCATTTT
TRBJ1-5	NA	TRBV15	NA	CATSRGAKDYQPQHF	TGTGCCACCAGCCGGGGAGCCAAAGATTATCAGCCCCAGCATTTT
TRBJ2-7	NA	TRBV21-1	NA	CASSRPGTEDYEQYF	TGTGCCAGCAGCCGCCCCGGGACAGAAGACTACGAGCAGTACTTC
TRBJ2-6	NA	TRBV7-9	NA	CASRGNFDVLTF	TGTGCCAGCAGGGGAAATTTTGACGTCCTGACTTTC
TRBJ1-5	NA	TRBV23-1	NA	CASRPGNQPQHF	TGCGCCAGCAGGCCGGGCAATCAGCCCCAGCATTTT
TRBJ1-2	NA	TRBV2	NA	CARGIGAAYYGYTF	TGTGCCAGGGGTATAGGGGCAGCCTACTATGGCTACACCTTC
TRBJ2-7	NA	TRBV27	TRBD2	CASSLGGEPYEQYF	TGTGCCAGCAGTTTAGGGGGGGAGCCCTACGAGCAGTACTTC
TRBJ1-1	few	TRBV6-1	NA	CASSELWSGNTEAFF	TGTGCCAGCAGTGAATTGTGGTCCGGGAACACTGAAGCTTTCTTT
TRBJ2-2	once	TRBV10-2	NA	CASRGDTSGELFF	TGCGCCAGCAGGGGAGACACCTCCGGGGAGCTGTTTTTT
TRBJ1-2	NA	TRBV6-1	TRBD1	CASSETGTGIIGYTF	TGTGCCAGCAGTGAAACCGGGACAGGGATTATTGGCTACACCTTC
TRBJ1-6	NA	TRBV2	TRBD1	CASDQGEGSPLHF	TGTGCCAGCGATCAGGGGGAGGGTTCACCCCTCCACTTT
TRBJ2-7	NA	TRBV7-9	NA	CACSSPGFYEQYF	TGTGCCTGCTCTAGCCCCGGTTTCTACGAGCAGTACTTC
TRBJ2-7	NA	TRBV27	NA	CASSFPPHPVTSSYEQYF	TGTGCCAGCAGTTTCCCCCCCCATCCGGTAACCAGCTCCTACGAGCAGTACTTC
TRBJ1-4	few	TRBV5-4	NA	CASSRPGQGEEKLFF	TGTGCCAGCAGCCGTCCGGGACAAGGGGAAGAAAAACTGTTTTTT
TRBJ1-5	NA	TRBV7-9	NA	CASSLGASNQPQHF	TGTGCCAGCAGCTTAGGGGCCTCCAATCAGCCCCAGCATTTT
TRBJ1-1	NA	TRBV5-4	NA	CASSPASTVLEAFF	TGTGCCAGCAGCCCCGCATCGACAGTACTTGAAGCTTTCTTT
TRBJ1-2	NA	TRBV9	NA	CASSAPADPNYGYTF	TGTGCCAGCAGCGCTCCTGCGGACCCTAACTATGGCTACACCTTC
TRBJ2-1	NA	TRBV2	NA	CASILMVQDNEQFF	TGTGCCAGCATTCTCATGGTACAGGACAATGAGCAGTTCTTC
TRBJ2-5	NA	TRBV19	NA	CASTTGALQETQYF	TGTGCCAGTACTACGGGCGCGCTTCAGGAGACCCAGTACTTC
TRBJ1-1	once	TRBV13	NA	CASSWTANTEAFF	TGTGCCAGCAGCTGGACAGCGAACACTGAAGCTTTCTTT
TRBJ2-7	once	TRBV4-2	NA	CASSYADEQYF	TGTGCCAGCAGCTACGCGGACGAGCAGTACTTC
TRBJ2-1	NA	TRBV12-2	NA	CASRNNEQFF	TGTGCAAGTCGCAACAATGAGCAGTTCTTC
TRBJ2-1	NA	TRBV6-6	NA	CASTRGLNIYNEQFF	TGTGCCAGCACCCGGGGTCTTAATATTTACAATGAGCAGTTCTTC
TRBJ1-4	NA	TRBV9	NA	CASSVGSGEKLFF	TGTGCCAGCAGCGTAGGGTCGGGAGAAAAACTGTTTTTT
TRBJ2-5	NA	TRBV2	TRBD2	CASSESAGRVIRTQYF	TGTGCCAGCAGTGAATCAGCGGGGCGTGTTATCAGGACCCAGTACTTC
TRBJ2-7	NA	TRBV7-9	TRBD1	CASSSDPTGREQYF	TGTGCCAGCAGCTCAGACCCGACAGGGCGGGAGCAGTACTTC
TRBJ2-5	NA	TRBV13	TRBD2	CASSSGGLEETQYF	TGTGCCAGCAGTTCCGGGGGGTTGGAAGAGACCCAGTACTTC
TRBJ1-1	NA	TRBV4-1	NA	CASSPVGGPEAFF	TGCGCCAGCAGCCCCGTGGGGGGGCCTGAAGCTTTCTTT
TRBJ1-1	once	TRBV5-4	TRBD1	CASSTGDWDTEAFF	TGTGCCAGCAGTACAGGGGATTGGGACACTGAAGCTTTCTTT
TRBJ1-2	NA	TRBV28	NA	CASTLGGGRVYGYTF	TGTGCCAGCACCCTCGGAGGGGGGCGGGTCTATGGCTACACCTTC
TRBJ1-3	NA	TRBV7-9	NA	CASSSGEMDRSGNTIYF	TGTGCCAGCAGCTCCGGCGAGATGGACCGCTCTGGAAACACCATATATTTT
TRBJ2-3	NA	TRBV2	NA	CASSDGPSPTDTQYF	TGTGCCAGCAGTGACGGACCCTCCCCCACAGATACGCAGTATTTT
TRBJ2-3	NA	TRBV19	TRBD1	CASRADRGLSTDTQYF	TGTGCCAGTAGGGCGGACAGGGGGCTTAGCACAGATACGCAGTATTTT
TRBJ1-1	few	TRBV5-1	NA	CASSLPGMNTEAFF	TGCGCCAGCAGCTTGCCCGGGATGAACACTGAAGCTTTCTTT
TRBJ1-5	once	TRBV4-1	NA	CASSQDAQGNQPQHF	TGCGCCAGCAGCCAAGATGCTCAGGGGAACCAGCCCCAGCATTTT
TRBJ2-7	NA	TRBV4-1	NA	CASSQLRTGIDEQYF	TGCGCCAGCAGCCAACTCCGGACCGGGATTGACGAGCAGTACTTC
TRBJ2-1	once	TRBV7-8	NA	CASSLAGGPLNEQFF	TGTGCCAGCAGCTTAGCGGGGGGCCCTTTGAATGAGCAGTTCTTC
TRBJ2-1	NA	TRBV6-6	NA	CASSYLNNEQFF	TGTGCCAGCAGTTATTTAAACAATGAGCAGTTCTTC
TRBJ1-1	NA	TRBV9	NA	CASSVGAYDTEAFF	TGTGCCAGCAGCGTAGGGGCCTACGACACTGAAGCTTTCTTT
TRBJ1-5	NA	TRBV6-6	NA	CASSYGKGRPNQPQHF	TGTGCCAGCAGTTACGGGAAAGGGAGGCCCAATCAGCCCCAGCATTTT
TRBJ1-5	NA	TRBV19	TRBD1	CASSPGTGGNQPQHF	TGTGCCAGTAGTCCTGGGACAGGGGGGAATCAGCCCCAGCATTTT
TRBJ2-1	NA	TRBV29-1	NA	CSVVGGRGDEQFF	TGCAGCGTTGTGGGGGGTCGAGGGGATGAGCAGTTCTTC
TRBJ2-1	NA	TRBV7-9	NA	CASSLNNEQFF	TGTGCCAGCAGCTTAAACAATGAGCAGTTCTTC
TRBJ1-5	once	TRBV19	NA	CASSMGSTGNQPQHF	TGTGCCAGTAGTATGGGGTCAACAGGGAATCAGCCCCAGCATTTT